This is a list of T cell receptor beta chains from one sample in a study of T cells in Graves' hyperthyroidism and ophthalmopathy. TCRdb re-analysed the multiplex PCR reads in MiXCR, keeping a single row per CDR3 protein. This repertoire shows 400,000 to 550,000 distinct CDR3 sequences, around a quarter found once; its top ten account for approximately 10%. The source material was blood. These receptors all stem from a woman aged 30 to 39 with Graves' ophthalmopathy. CDR3s include the opening cysteine and the closing phenylalanine or tryptophan. A D gene is named only where the DNA matches it firmly. Expanded clones get a size class; other rows say once, few or many, or leave the size out.

>NA|NA|TRBJ2-7|TRBV6-2/TRBV6-3
CASRGQGGSYEQYF
TGTGCCAGCAGGGGCCAGGGGGGATCCTACGAGCAGTACTTC
>TRBD2|many|TRBJ2-2|TRBV6-5
CASSYSGEGGELFF
TGTGCCAGCAGTTACTCCGGGGAGGGCGGGGAGCTGTTTTTT
>NA|many|TRBJ1-1|TRBV24-1
CATSDLDEAFF
TGTGCCACCAGTGACCTTGATGAAGCTTTCTTT
>NA|NA|TRBJ1-2|TRBV20-1
CSATLGRGNYGYTF
TGCAGTGCTACCCTTGGAAGGGGAAACTATGGCTACACCTTC
>NA|many|TRBJ1-2|TRBV19
CASSGGHNYGYTF
TGTGCCAGTAGTGGGGGACACAACTATGGCTACACCTTC
>TRBD1|many|TRBJ2-7|TRBV6-2/TRBV6-3
CASATGTGVGEQYF
TGTGCCAGCGCCACCGGGACAGGGGTCGGCGAGCAGTACTTC
>TRBD1|NA|TRBJ1-6|TRBV11-2
CASSLESRGTGFGEPYNSPLHF
TGTGCCAGCAGCTTAGAATCCCGGGGGACAGGGTTTGGGGAACCCTATAATTCACCCCTCCACTTT
>NA|many|TRBJ1-3|TRBV7-8
CASSPQRGGLSSGNTIYF
TGTGCCAGCAGCCCACAACGGGGGGGTCTGAGCTCTGGAAACACCATATATTTT
>NA|many|TRBJ1-1|TRBV6-5
CASSYDRGVVEAFF
TGTGCCAGCAGCTATGACCGAGGGGTGGTTGAAGCTTTCTTT
>TRBD1|NA|TRBJ2-7|TRBV6-1
CASSVQGAGEQYF
TGTGCCAGCAGTGTTCAGGGGGCCGGGGAGCAGTACTTC
>NA|few|TRBJ1-2|TRBV3-1
CASSQEGAPYGYTF
TGTGCCAGCAGCCAAGAAGGGGCCCCCTATGGCTACACCTTC
>TRBD1|many|TRBJ1-5|TRBV6-1
CASSFYRGGNQPQHF
TGTGCCAGCAGCTTTTACAGGGGAGGCAATCAGCCCCAGCATTTT
>NA|NA|TRBJ1-6|TRBV7-3
CASSLHYNSPLHF
TGTGCCAGCAGCTTACACTATAATTCACCCCTCCACTTT
>NA|NA|TRBJ1-3|TRBV10-3
CAISRDSTPVSGNTIYF
TGTGCCATCAGCCGAGACAGCACTCCTGTTTCTGGAAACACCATATATTTT
>NA|many|TRBJ1-6|TRBV20-1
CSARDSSQGDSYNSPLHF
TGCAGTGCTAGAGATTCCAGCCAGGGCGACTCCTATAATTCACCCCTCCACTTT
>NA|many|TRBJ1-2|TRBV5-1
CASSLSPGDDGYTF
TGCGCCAGCAGCTTGTCACCAGGGGACGATGGCTACACCTTC
>NA|NA|TRBJ1-5|TRBV7-2
CASSPRQFADQPQHF
TGTGCCAGCAGCCCCCGACAGTTTGCGGATCAGCCCCAGCATTTT
>NA|many|TRBJ2-7|TRBV12-3/TRBV12-4
CASSPTGYSYEQYF
TGTGCCAGCAGCCCAACAGGGTACTCCTACGAGCAGTACTTC
>NA|NA|TRBJ2-7|TRBV28
CASSLVRQLPHEQYF
TGTGCCAGCAGTTTAGTGAGGCAACTACCCCACGAGCAGTACTTC
>NA|NA|TRBJ2-5|TRBV2
CASSLEGSPRETQYF
TGTGCCAGCAGCCTTGAGGGTAGCCCTCGAGAGACCCAGTACTTC
>NA|NA|TRBJ1-5|TRBV6-2/TRBV6-3
CASSHGAPGGNQPQHF
TGTGCCAGCAGCCACGGGGCCCCCGGGGGCAATCAGCCCCAGCATTTT
>NA|many|TRBJ2-2|TRBV11-1
CASTTGGSSNTGELFF
TGTGCCAGCACCACGGGCGGAAGTTCGAACACCGGGGAGCTGTTTTTT
>NA|NA|TRBJ2-2|TRBV7-2
CASSLAWQGTGELFF
TGTGCCAGCAGCTTAGCGTGGCAGGGAACCGGGGAGCTGTTTTTT
>NA|many|TRBJ2-7|TRBV6-1
CASTKGFSGSYEQYF
TGTGCCAGCACCAAGGGGTTTAGCGGCTCCTACGAGCAGTACTTC
>TRBD1|many|TRBJ1-5|TRBV6-4
CASSERDRETPDYSNQPQHF
TGTGCCAGCAGTGAGAGGGACAGGGAGACTCCCGATTATAGCAATCAGCCCCAGCATTTT
>TRBD1|NA|TRBJ2-7|TRBV29-1
CSVVRDSSYEQYF
TGCAGCGTTGTCAGGGACAGCTCCTACGAGCAGTACTTC
>NA|many|TRBJ1-1|TRBV18
CASSPPSKMNTEAFF
TGTGCCAGCTCACCACCGAGTAAGATGAACACTGAAGCTTTCTTT
>NA|many|TRBJ2-7|TRBV6-1
CASSEKRDGSYEQYF
TGTGCCAGCAGTGAAAAGAGGGATGGCTCCTACGAGCAGTACTTC
>NA|many|TRBJ2-5|TRBV29-1
CSVSLEQETQYF
TGCAGCGTGTCACTAGAGCAAGAGACCCAGTACTTC
>TRBD2|NA|TRBJ2-5|TRBV6-2/TRBV6-3
CASSHLWGAGGQETQYF
TGTGCCAGCAGCCACCTCTGGGGAGCGGGGGGTCAAGAGACCCAGTACTTC
>NA|NA|TRBJ2-3|TRBV13
CASSLRGADTQYF
TGTGCCAGCAGCTTACGGGGTGCAGATACGCAGTATTTT
>TRBD1|NA|TRBJ1-1|TRBV19
CASSPGDRANTEAFF
TGTGCCAGTAGTCCTGGGGACAGGGCGAACACTGAAGCTTTCTTT
>TRBD1|many|TRBJ1-1|TRBV10-3
CAISDGTGNTEAFF
TGTGCCATCAGTGACGGGACAGGGAACACTGAAGCTTTCTTT
>NA|NA|TRBJ2-7|TRBV4-1
CASSQSGRHEQYF
TGCGCCAGCAGCCAGTCTGGGCGTCATGAGCAGTACTTC
>TRBD1|many|TRBJ1-6|TRBV15
CATSRDRWMARQGRNSPLHF
TGTGCCACCAGCAGAGATAGATGGATGGCTAGACAGGGTCGAAATTCACCCCTCCACTTT
>TRBD1|many|TRBJ2-2|TRBV19
CASRQTGVDTGELFF
TGTGCCAGTAGACAAACAGGGGTGGACACCGGGGAGCTGTTTTTT
>NA|NA|TRBJ1-2|TRBV5-6
CASSTGHGGYTF
TGTGCCAGCAGCACTGGACACGGGGGCTACACCTTC
>TRBD1|few|TRBJ2-7|TRBV6-2/TRBV6-3
CASSYSIRQGEQYF
TGTGCCAGCAGTTACTCGATTCGACAGGGTGAGCAGTACTTC
>NA|NA|TRBJ2-5|TRBV10-3
CAIRSGGGETQYF
TGTGCCATCCGTTCCGGGGGCGGAGAGACCCAGTACTTC
>NA|many|TRBJ1-1|TRBV29-1
CSGSSDSLLNTEAFF
TGCAGCGGATCATCGGACAGTCTTTTGAACACTGAAGCTTTCTTT
>NA|NA|TRBJ1-1|TRBV28
CASQGGTEAFF
TGTGCCAGTCAGGGTGGGACTGAAGCTTTCTTT
>NA|many|TRBJ2-7|TRBV7-9
CASSWQVTYEQYF
TGTGCCAGCAGCTGGCAGGTTACCTACGAGCAGTACTTC
>TRBD1|NA|TRBJ2-5|TRBV12-5
CASGRGTGDETQYF
TGTGCTAGTGGACGAGGGACAGGGGACGAGACCCAGTACTTC
>TRBD1|many|TRBJ2-7|TRBV5-4
CASSLSGGHEQYF
TGTGCCAGCAGCTTGTCAGGGGGCCACGAGCAGTACTTC
>NA|NA|TRBJ1-2|TRBV10-2
CASSDGGIYGYTF
TGCGCCAGCAGTGATGGGGGGATCTACGGCTACACCTTC